Each of the 7 T cell receptor beta chains below was sequenced from the same sample in a study of blood T cells in healthy people across ages. Together with a sample-barcoded 5' primer, a J-beta primer mix was included in a second PCR lasting roughly 6 to 12 cycles. TCRdb analysed the 5' RACE reads with MiXCR anew, one entry per CDR3 protein. Among some 1.6 million distinct CDR3 sequences listed, 30% to 40% were seen once. What was sequenced was blood. Receptor source: a woman aged 25 to 45 in good health.

The CDR3 protein is CASRTIPGAYEQYF. CDR3 in DNA: TGTGCCAGTAGAACGATACCGGGGGCCTACGAGCAGTACTTC. This chain uses TRBV19 with TRBJ2-5, with D possibly TRBD2 on 6 matching bases. The tail of the sequence fits TRBJ2-7 better, so the J call may be wrong. Per the germline V gene, CDR1 is LNHDA and CDR2 is SQIVND (reference sequence). CDR3 length: 14 amino acids.

This clonotype came up once. This rearrangement joins TRBV2 to TRBJ1-2, with 7 bases fitting TRBD1. The germline V gene has CDR1 SNHLY and CDR2 FYNNEI. Germline trimming cut 7 bases from V and 0 bases from J; bases unmatched to any gene: 8. The CDR3 extends over 15 amino acids. CDR3 sequence reads: CASKDRFLANYGYTF. DNA for the CDR3: TGTGCCAGCAAGGACAGGTTCCTAGCTAACTATGGCTACACCTTC.

This clonotype turned up a few times. This chain connects TRBV7-2 to TRBJ2-1; D may be TRBD1 or TRBD2 (5 bases each). The CDR3 has 15 residues. CDR1 and CDR2 (germline): SGHTA, FQGNSA. V gave up 1 base and J gave up 7 bases, with 14 bases separating them. CDR3 nucleotide sequence: TGTGCCAGCAGCTTAGGGACATCCCGAGGGAATGAGCAGTTCTTC. Encoded protein: CASSLGTSRGNEQFF.

The rearrangement links TRBV5-1 to TRBJ2-1; D not certain. The CDR3 runs to 14 residues. Germline lookup yields CDR1 SGHRS and CDR2 YFSETQ. Trimming removed 3 bases from V and 9 bases from J, with 16 bases in between. DNA of the CDR3: TGCGCCAGCAGCTGGGCCCAGACCCCCAGTGAGCAGTTCTTC. This encodes CASSWAQTPSEQFF.

Worth noting for this clonotype: A junction end diverges from the germline sequence, so it may reflect a read error. The genes are TRBV5-1 and TRBJ2-2; D may be TRBD2 (5 bases). This CDR3 region has 13 residues. CDR1 SGHRS and CDR2 YFSETQ come from the germline V gene. Here the CDR3 DNA reads TGCGCCAGCAGCCCTGGCGGACCCGGGGAGCGGTTTTTT. Protein product: CASSPGGPGERFF.

The chain uses TRBV2 and TRBJ1-5; 8 nucleotides match TRBD1. Germline CDR1 and CDR2: SNHLY and FYNNEI. The junction had 2 bases not matched to a gene; V was cut back by 10 bases and J by 0 bases. The CDR3 is 13 amino acids. The chain's CDR3 is CATGQGSNQPQHF. DNA for the CDR3: TGTGCCACCGGACAGGGTAGCAATCAGCCCCAGCATTTT.

J is TRBJ2-7 and V is TRBV18; 9 nucleotides agree with TRBD1. Per the germline V gene, CDR1 is KGHSH and CDR2 is LQKENI. This CDR3 contains 14 residues. The junction had 8 bases not matched to a gene; V was cut back by 4 bases and J by 7 bases. CDR3 loop: CASSQDRGKWEQYF. DNA for the CDR3: TGTGCCAGCTCACAGGACAGGGGCAAGTGGGAGCAGTACTTC.